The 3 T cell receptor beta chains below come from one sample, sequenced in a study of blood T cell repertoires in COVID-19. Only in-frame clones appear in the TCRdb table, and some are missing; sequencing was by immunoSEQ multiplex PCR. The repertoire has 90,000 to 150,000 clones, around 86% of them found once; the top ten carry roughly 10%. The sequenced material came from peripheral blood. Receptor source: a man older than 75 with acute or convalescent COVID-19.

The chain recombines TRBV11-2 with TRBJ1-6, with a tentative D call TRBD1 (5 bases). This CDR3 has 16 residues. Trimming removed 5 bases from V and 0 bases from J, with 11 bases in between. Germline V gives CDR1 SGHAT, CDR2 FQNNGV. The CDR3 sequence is CASSSGGSSYNSPLHF. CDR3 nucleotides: TGTGCCAGCAGCAGTGGGGGGAGCTCCTATAATTCACCCCTCCACTTT.

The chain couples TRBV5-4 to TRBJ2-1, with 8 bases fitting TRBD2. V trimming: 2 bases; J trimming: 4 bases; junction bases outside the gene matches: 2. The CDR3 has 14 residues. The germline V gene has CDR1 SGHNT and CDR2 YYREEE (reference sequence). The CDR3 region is CASSLAGVYNEQFF. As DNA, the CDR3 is TGTGCCAGCAGCTTAGCGGGGGTTTACAATGAGCAGTTCTTC.

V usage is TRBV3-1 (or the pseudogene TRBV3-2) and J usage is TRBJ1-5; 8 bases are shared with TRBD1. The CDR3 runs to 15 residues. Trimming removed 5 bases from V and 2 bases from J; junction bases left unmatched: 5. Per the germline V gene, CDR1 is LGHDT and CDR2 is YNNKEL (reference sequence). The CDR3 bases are TGTGCCAGCAGCTCAATGACAGGGGGCAATCAGCCCCAGCATTTT. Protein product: CASSSMTGGNQPQHF.